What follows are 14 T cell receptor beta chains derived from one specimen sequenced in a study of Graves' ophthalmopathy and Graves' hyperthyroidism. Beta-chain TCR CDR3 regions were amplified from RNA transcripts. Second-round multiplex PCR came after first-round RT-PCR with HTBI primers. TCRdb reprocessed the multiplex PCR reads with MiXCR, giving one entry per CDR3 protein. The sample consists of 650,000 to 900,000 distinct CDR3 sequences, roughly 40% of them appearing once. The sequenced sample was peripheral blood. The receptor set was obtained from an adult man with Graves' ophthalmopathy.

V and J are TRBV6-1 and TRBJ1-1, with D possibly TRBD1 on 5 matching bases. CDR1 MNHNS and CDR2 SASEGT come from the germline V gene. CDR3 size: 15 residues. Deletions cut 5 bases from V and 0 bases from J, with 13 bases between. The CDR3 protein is CASSYMGRVNTEAFF. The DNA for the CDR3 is TGTGCCAGCAGTTACATGGGACGAGTGAACACTGAAGCTTTCTTT.

The chain's CDR3 is CAIRDGPSETQYF. The CDR3 nucleotides are TGTGCCATCAGGGACGGGCCAAGTGAGACCCAGTACTTC. This chain connects TRBV10-3 to TRBJ2-5; D is unclear. Trimming shortened V by 6 bases and J by 5 bases, and 13 bases separated the two germline ends. The CDR3 covers 13 residues. Germline assignment: CDR1 ENHRY and CDR2 SYGVKD.

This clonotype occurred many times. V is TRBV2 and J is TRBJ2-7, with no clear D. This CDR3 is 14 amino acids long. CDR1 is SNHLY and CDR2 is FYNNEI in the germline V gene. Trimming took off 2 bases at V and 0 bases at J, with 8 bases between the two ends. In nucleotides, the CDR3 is TGTGCCAGCAGTGAAATGACTGTCTCCTACGAGCAGTACTTC. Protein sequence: CASSEMTVSYEQYF.

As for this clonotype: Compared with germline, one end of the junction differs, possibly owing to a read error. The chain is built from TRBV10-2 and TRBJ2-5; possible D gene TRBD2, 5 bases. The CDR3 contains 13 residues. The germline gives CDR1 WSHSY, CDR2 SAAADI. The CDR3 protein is CASSRGRKETQYF. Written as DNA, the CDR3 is TGTGCCAGCAGCAGAGGGAGAAAAGAGACCCAGTACTTC.

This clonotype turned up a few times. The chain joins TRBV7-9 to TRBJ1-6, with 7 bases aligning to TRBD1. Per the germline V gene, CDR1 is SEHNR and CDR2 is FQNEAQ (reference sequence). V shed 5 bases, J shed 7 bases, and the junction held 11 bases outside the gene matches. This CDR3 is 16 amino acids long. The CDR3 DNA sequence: TGTGCCAGCAGCCTAAGGGGGGGGACAGCGAATTCACCCCTCCACTTT. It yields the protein CASSLRGGTANSPLHF.

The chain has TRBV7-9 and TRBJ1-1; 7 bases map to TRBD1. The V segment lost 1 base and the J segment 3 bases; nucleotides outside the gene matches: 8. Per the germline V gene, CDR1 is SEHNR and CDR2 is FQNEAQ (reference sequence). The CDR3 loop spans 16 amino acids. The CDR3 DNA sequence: TGTGCCAGCAGCTTAGGTGGACAGGCCGGTGACACTGAAGCTTTCTTT. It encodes CASSLGGQAGDTEAFF. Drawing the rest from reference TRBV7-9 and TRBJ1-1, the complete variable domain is DTGVSQNPRHKITKRGQNVTFRCDPISEHNRLYWYRQTLGQGPEFLTYFQNEAQLEKSRLLSDRFSAERPKGSFSTLEIQRTEQGDSAMYLCASSLGGQAGDTEAFFGQGTRLTVV.

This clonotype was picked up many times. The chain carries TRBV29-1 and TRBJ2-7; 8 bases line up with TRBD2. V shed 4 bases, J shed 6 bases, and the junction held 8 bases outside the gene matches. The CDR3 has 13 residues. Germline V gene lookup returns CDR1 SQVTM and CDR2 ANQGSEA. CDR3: CSVAASGWSEQYF. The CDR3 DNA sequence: TGCAGCGTTGCGGCTAGCGGGTGGAGCGAGCAGTACTTC.

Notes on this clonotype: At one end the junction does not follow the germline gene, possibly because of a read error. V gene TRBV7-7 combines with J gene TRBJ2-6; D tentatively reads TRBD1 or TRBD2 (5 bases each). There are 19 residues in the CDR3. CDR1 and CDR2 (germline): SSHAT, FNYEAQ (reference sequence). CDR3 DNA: TGTGCTAGCAGCCAGAATAGGACATTTCTAAGCGGTGGGGCCAACGTCCTGACTTTC. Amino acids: CASSQNRTFLSGGANVLTF.

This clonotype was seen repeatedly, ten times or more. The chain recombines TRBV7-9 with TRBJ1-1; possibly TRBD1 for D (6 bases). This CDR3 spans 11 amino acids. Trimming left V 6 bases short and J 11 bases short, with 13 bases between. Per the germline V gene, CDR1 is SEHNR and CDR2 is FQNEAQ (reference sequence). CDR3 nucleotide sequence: TGTGCCAGCAGGGAAGAGGGGGGGGCTTTCTTT. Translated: CASREEGGAFF.

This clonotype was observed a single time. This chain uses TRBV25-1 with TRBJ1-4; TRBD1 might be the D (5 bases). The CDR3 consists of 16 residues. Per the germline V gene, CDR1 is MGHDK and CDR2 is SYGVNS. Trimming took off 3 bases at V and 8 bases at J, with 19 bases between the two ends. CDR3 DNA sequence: TGTGCCAGCAGTGATAGTGCCGGGATGGGGGTCGAAAAACTGTTTTTT. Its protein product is CASSDSAGMGVEKLFF.

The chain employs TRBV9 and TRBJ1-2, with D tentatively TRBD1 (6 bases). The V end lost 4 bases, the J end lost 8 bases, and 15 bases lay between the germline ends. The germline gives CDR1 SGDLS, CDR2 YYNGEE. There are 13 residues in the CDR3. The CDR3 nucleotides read TGTGCCAGCAGCAACACAGGGAGTCGGGGCTACACCTTC. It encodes CASSNTGSRGYTF.

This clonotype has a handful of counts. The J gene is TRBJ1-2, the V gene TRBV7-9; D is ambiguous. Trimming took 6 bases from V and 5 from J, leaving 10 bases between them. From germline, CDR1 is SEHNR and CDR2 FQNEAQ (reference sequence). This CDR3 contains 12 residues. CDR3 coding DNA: TGTGCCAGCAGAGATCAGCGGTATGGCTACACCTTC. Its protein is CASRDQRYGYTF.

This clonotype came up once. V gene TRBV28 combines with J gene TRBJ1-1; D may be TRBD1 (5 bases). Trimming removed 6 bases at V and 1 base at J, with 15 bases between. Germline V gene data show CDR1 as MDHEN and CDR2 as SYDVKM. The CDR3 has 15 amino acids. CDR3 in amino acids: CASREWGGSNTEAFF. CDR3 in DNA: TGTGCCAGCAGGGAATGGGGCGGATCGAACACTGAAGCTTTCTTT.

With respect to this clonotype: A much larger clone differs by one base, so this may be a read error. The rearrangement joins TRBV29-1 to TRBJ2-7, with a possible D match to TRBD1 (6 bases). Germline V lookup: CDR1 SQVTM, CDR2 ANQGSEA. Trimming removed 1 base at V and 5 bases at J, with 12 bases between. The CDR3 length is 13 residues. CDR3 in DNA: TGCAGCGTTGAAGGAGAGGGGGTAAACGAGCAGTACTTC. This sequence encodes CSVEGEGVNEQYF.